The 21 T cell receptor beta chains below come from one sample, sequenced in a study of shared clonotypes between healthy human individuals. Method: immunoSEQ multiplex PCR; TCRdb's copy keeps in-frame clones and lacks some. Among 2 million to 2.5 million clones listed, 95% were seen once. The specimen sequenced was naive CD4+ T cells sorted from blood. The sample's subset: CD45RA+ positively selected. These receptors were taken from a man aged 18 to 29 in good health.

For this clone: This sample also contains other DNA sequences that code for the same CDR3. The genes are TRBV6-5 and TRBJ2-1; D remains ambiguous. Trimming removed 0 bases from V and 4 bases from J, with 10 bases in between. The CDR3 has 15 amino acids. Germline CDR1 reads MNHEY; CDR2 reads SVGAGI. The CDR3 nucleotides read TGTGCCAGCAGTTACTCACTCGGACCTTACAATGAGCAGTTCTTC. It yields the protein CASSYSLGPYNEQFF.

In the case of this clone: This sample also contains other DNA sequences that code for the same CDR3. The chain is built from TRBV5-4 and TRBJ2-3, with 13 bases fitting TRBD2. This CDR3 spans 16 amino acids. The ends lost 4 bases at V and 2 bases at J; junction bases unmatched: 4. In germline, CDR1 is SGHNT, CDR2 YYREEE (reference sequence). CDR3 in amino acids: CASSPGLAGPTDTQYF. CDR3 DNA: TGTGCCAGCAGCCCGGGACTAGCGGGACCCACAGATACGCAGTATTTT.

The chain uses TRBV7-2 and TRBJ2-2; D might be TRBD1 (6 bases). The CDR3 runs 15 residues. V dropped 4 bases and J dropped 0 bases, with 9 bases sitting between them. Germline V gene data show CDR1 as SGHTA and CDR2 as FQGNSA. CDR3 region: CASSSDRANTGELFF. Here the CDR3 DNA reads TGTGCCAGCAGCTCGGACAGAGCGAACACCGGGGAGCTGTTTTTT.

This clone was detected once. V gene TRBV5-6 combines with J gene TRBJ2-5; 11 bases align to TRBD2. Germline V gives CDR1 SGHDT, CDR2 YYEEEE. The CDR3 contains 15 residues. The V segment lost 4 bases and the J segment 1 base; nucleotides outside the gene matches: 3. The CDR3 loop is CASSPLAGGQETQYF. As DNA, the CDR3 is TGTGCCAGCAGCCCGCTAGCGGGGGGCCAAGAGACCCAGTACTTC.

Concerning this clone itself: Different DNA sequences within this sample yield the same CDR3. The chain employs TRBV7-9 and TRBJ2-3; TRBD1 matches at 10 bases. V was pared by 1 base and J by 6 bases, with 4 bases of the junction left unmatched. CDR1 SEHNR and CDR2 FQNEAQ come from the germline V gene (reference sequence). This CDR3 has 15 residues. The CDR3 sequence: CASSLGDRGRDTQYF. CDR3 nucleotides: TGTGCCAGCAGCTTAGGGGACAGGGGACGGGATACGCAGTATTTT.

This chain connects TRBV28 to TRBJ2-1; 7 bases map to TRBD2. V gave up 7 bases and J gave up 4 bases; unmatched junction bases: 13. The CDR3 spans 16 residues. Germline V gene lookup returns CDR1 MDHEN and CDR2 SYDVKM. The CDR3 sequence is CASTLGGSGAYNEQFF. CDR3 coding DNA: TGTGCCAGCACCCTCGGGGGGAGCGGGGCATACAATGAGCAGTTCTTC.

V usage is TRBV7-8 and J usage is TRBJ2-1; D is possibly TRBD2 (5 bases). The CDR3 has 12 amino acids. Trimming pared 5 bases from V and 6 bases from J, leaving 8 bases between. CDR1 is SGHVS, CDR2 FQNEAQ, per germline. CDR3: CASSADSNEQFF. Here the CDR3 DNA reads TGTGCCAGCAGCGCGGACTCCAATGAGCAGTTCTTC.

This chain links TRBV28 with TRBJ1-2, with TRBD1 as a possible D gene (6 bases). V was trimmed by 11 bases and J by 8 bases, leaving 27 bases between them. The CDR3 sequence is 15 residues long. Looked up from germline, CDR1 is MDHEN and CDR2 is SYDVKM. Here the CDR3 reads CAASMGAVMGRGYTF. CDR3 sequence (DNA): TGTGCCGCCTCTATGGGGGCAGTCATGGGTCGGGGCTACACCTTC.

The chain joins TRBV11-3 to TRBJ2-7, with 7 bases that match TRBD1. In germline, CDR1 is SGHNT, CDR2 YENEEA. The ends lost 5 bases at V and 2 bases at J; junction bases unmatched: 6. The CDR3 loop spans 14 amino acids. The CDR3 sequence: CASSPPDRPYEQYF. DNA for the CDR3: TGTGCCAGCAGCCCCCCGGACAGGCCCTACGAGCAGTACTTC.

The DNA of the CDR3 is TGCGCCACCCTAACGAGCACCGCCTACAATGAGCAGTTCTTC. It specifies CATLTSTAYNEQFF. This chain connects TRBV10-1 to TRBJ2-1, with D unclear. V was clipped by 10 bases and J by 2 bases, with 15 bases between them. The V gene's germline CDR1 is WNHNN and CDR2 SYGVQD (reference sequence). CDR3 length: 14 amino acids.

The chain employs TRBV25-1 and TRBJ2-5, with TRBD2 as a possible D gene (6 bases). Germline values: CDR1 MGHDK, CDR2 SYGVNS. The V and J ends lost 6 bases and 1 base respectively, with 15 bases between them. This CDR3 has 15 residues. DNA for the CDR3: TGTGCCAGCAGCCCGGGAGAGGGCTTCCAAGAGACCCAGTACTTC. It translates to CASSPGEGFQETQYF. Variable domain in full (rest from reference TRBV25-1 and TRBJ2-5): EADIYQTPRYLVIGTGKKITLECSQTMGHDKMYWYQQDPGMELHLIHYSYGVNSTEKGDLSSESTVSRIRTEHFPLTLESARPSHTSQYLCASSPGEGFQETQYFGPGTRLLVL.

CDR3 region: CASSDSILSYEQYF. The CDR3 region has the DNA TGTGCCAGCAGTGACAGCATTCTCTCCTACGAGCAGTACTTC. This chain links TRBV6-6 with TRBJ2-7, with a tentative D call TRBD1 (5 bases). There are 14 residues in the CDR3. Germline CDR1 reads MNHNY; CDR2 reads SVGAGI (reference sequence). V was pared by 5 bases and J by 0 bases, with 11 bases between.

The chain employs TRBV30 and TRBJ1-6; a possible D gene is TRBD1 (5 bases). There are 13 residues in the CDR3. Germline V gives CDR1 GTSNPN, CDR2 SVGIG (reference sequence). Trimming stripped 8 bases from V and 5 bases from J, with 13 bases between. The CDR3 DNA follows: TGTGCCGGGCACAGGAGGAATAATTCACCCCTCCACTTT. This codes for CAGHRRNNSPLHF.

To note about this clone: Other nucleotide sequences from this sample produce the same CDR3. The chain employs TRBV6-1 and TRBJ1-3; the D gene is possibly TRBD1 (6 bases). This CDR3 contains 15 residues. Between the trimmed V and J ends, which lost 3 bases and 1 base, there was a span of 10 bases. Germline V gives CDR1 MNHNS, CDR2 SASEGT. CDR3 nucleotides: TGTGCCAGCAGTGATTCAACAGGGTCTGGAAACACCATATATTTT. This encodes CASSDSTGSGNTIYF.

CDR3 in DNA: TGTGCCATCAGTGAGGAGGGGCCTTCTGAAGCTTTCTTT. Translated, it gives CAISEEGPSEAFF. The chain employs TRBV10-3 and TRBJ1-1; possibly TRBD1 for D (5 bases). The CDR3 contains 13 residues. Germline V gene lookup returns CDR1 ENHRY and CDR2 SYGVKD. V lost 2 bases and J 6 bases, leaving 10 bases between the germline ends.

The chain is built from TRBV27 and TRBJ1-6; D gene uncertain. V lost 0 bases to trimming and J lost 6 bases, with 12 bases between them. The CDR3 is 16 residues long. In germline, CDR1 is MNHEY, CDR2 SMNVEV (reference sequence). The DNA of the CDR3 is TGTGCCAGCAGTTTATCGCCTTCGGGGTTTAATTCACCCCTCCACTTT. This sequence encodes CASSLSPSGFNSPLHF.

The V call is TRBV10-3, the J call TRBJ2-7, with TRBD1 matching 10 bases. The CDR3 length is 15 residues. The ends lost 6 bases at V and 2 bases at J; junction bases unmatched: 7. Germline V gene lookup returns CDR1 ENHRY and CDR2 SYGVKD. The chain's CDR3 is CAIRLSGQGTYEQYF. The CDR3 DNA is TGTGCCATCAGATTATCGGGACAGGGGACCTACGAGCAGTACTTC.

The chain couples TRBV9 to TRBJ1-1; D possibly corresponds to TRBD1 (6 bases). Between the trimmed V and J ends, which lost 2 bases and 1 base, there was a span of 9 bases. CDR3 size: 14 residues. Germline CDR1 is SGDLS and CDR2 is YYNGEE. The CDR3 DNA is TGTGCCAGCAGCGTGGGGGCATGGAACACTGAAGCTTTCTTT. It yields the protein CASSVGAWNTEAFF. The full variable domain, with the rest looked up from reference TRBV9 and TRBJ1-1, is DSGVTQTPKHLITATGQRVTLRCSPRSGDLSVYWYQQSLDQGLQFLIQYYNGEERAKGNILERFSAQQFPDLHSELNLSSLELGDSALYFCASSVGAWNTEAFFGQGTRLTVV.

This clone was recorded only once. The CDR3 loop reads CASSYYSNTGELFF. CDR3 DNA: TGTGCCAGCAGTTACTATAGCAACACCGGGGAGCTGTTTTTT. V and J are TRBV27 and TRBJ2-2; the D is unclear. The germline V gene has CDR1 MNHEY and CDR2 SMNVEV (reference sequence). The CDR3 consists of 14 residues. The V and J ends lost 4 bases and 2 bases respectively, with 8 bases between them.

The V call is TRBV27, the J call TRBJ2-7, with 9 bases aligning to TRBD1. The germline V gene has CDR1 MNHEY and CDR2 SMNVEV (reference sequence). With 6 bases clipped from V and 4 bases from J, the junction kept 10 bases outside the gene matches. This CDR3 contains 15 residues. This CDR3 is CASRQQGAQRYEQYF. DNA of the CDR3: TGTGCCAGCAGACAACAGGGGGCGCAACGTTACGAGCAGTACTTC.

The rearrangement links TRBV7-2 to TRBJ2-2; the D call may be TRBD1 or TRBD2 (5 bases each). The CDR3 covers 15 residues. The germline CDR1 and CDR2 sequences are SGHTA and FQGNSA. Trimming shortened V by 6 bases and J by 0 bases, and 11 bases separated the two germline ends. The CDR3 sequence: CASRAGAPNTGELFF. The CDR3 DNA reads TGTGCCAGCAGAGCCGGGGCCCCGAACACCGGGGAGCTGTTTTTT. The whole variable domain, remainder taken from reference TRBV7-2 and TRBJ2-2, is GAGVSQSPSNKVTEKGKDVELRCDPISGHTALYWYRQSLGQGLEFLIYFQGNSAPDKSGLPSDRFSAERTGGSVSTLTIQRTQQEDSAVYLCASRAGAPNTGELFFGEGSRLTVL.